The 21 T cell receptor beta chains below were found in one sample sequenced in a study of post-analysis software for immune sequencing data. Regarding the study as a whole: With TRBV5-6, TRBV5-1 and TRBV20-1 included, 5 or 6 TRBV segments were more frequent in patients than in controls.

Unique molecular identifiers featured in each of the TCR beta cDNA libraries. Using its own MiXCR run on the PCR reads, TCRdb lists one record per CDR3 protein. The sample contains some 700,000 distinct CDR3 sequences, 55% to 70% of which appear only once. No antigen has been identified for these receptors. The source material was blood. The receptors stem from a girl aged 2-15 years with multiple sclerosis.

This rearrangement joins TRBV12-3 or TRBV12-4 to TRBJ2-5; unclear D gene. CDR3 length: 10 residues. Trimming removed 8 bases from V and 3 bases from J, with 4 bases in between. The CDR3 coding sequence is TGTGCCAGCGGGGAAGAGACCCAGTACTTC. This encodes CASGEETQYF.

The chain has TRBV12-3 or TRBV12-4 and TRBJ2-1; D unresolved. V was shortened by 7 bases and J by 4 bases, with 14 bases between the two germline ends. The CDR3 has 14 residues. CDR3 DNA: TGTGCCAGCACCGAGAGGCAGCCATACAATGAGCAGTTCTTC. This encodes CASTERQPYNEQFF.

V and J are TRBV20-1 and TRBJ2-1, with TRBD2 identical over 10 bases. The CDR3 is 13 amino acids. The junction had 6 bases not matched to a gene; V was cut back by 6 bases and J by 7 bases. Germline CDR1 is DFQATT and CDR2 is SNEGSKA (reference sequence). CDR3 bases: TGCAGTGCGGGGGGACTAGCGATTAATGAGCAGTTCTTC. Protein: CSAGGLAINEQFF.

This clonotype was picked up a small number of times. V is TRBV20-1 and J is TRBJ2-7; D unclear. This CDR3 is built from 13 residues. Between the trimmed V and J ends, which lost 0 bases and 3 bases, there was a span of 9 bases. In germline, CDR1 is DFQATT, CDR2 SNEGSKA (reference sequence). The CDR3 region is CSAREYPIYEQYF. DNA of the CDR3: TGCAGTGCTAGAGAGTACCCTATCTACGAGCAGTACTTC.

This clonotype was counted only a few times. The chain links TRBV5-1 to TRBJ2-7, with TRBD1 as a possible D gene (5 bases). The germline gives CDR1 SGHRS, CDR2 YFSETQ. The V gene lost 4 bases and the J gene lost 4 bases, with 15 bases spanning the gap. The CDR3 extends over 14 amino acids. The chain's CDR3 is CASSHSSGLYEQYF. DNA of the CDR3: TGCGCCAGCAGCCATTCTTCAGGGCTGTACGAGCAGTACTTC.

The genes are TRBV3-1 and TRBJ2-1; 13 bases agree with TRBD2. Germline V lookup: CDR1 LGHDT, CDR2 YNNKEL (reference sequence). The V and J ends lost 2 bases and 6 bases, in that order; junction bases with no gene match: 4. This CDR3 is built from 16 residues. DNA of the CDR3: TGTGCCAGCAGCCAATTACTAGCGGGAGGGCCCAATGAGCAGTTCTTC. Translating gives CASSQLLAGGPNEQFF.

V and J are TRBV29-1 and TRBJ1-1; the D is unclear. Germline V gene lookup returns CDR1 SQVTM and CDR2 ANQGSEA. The CDR3 contains 13 residues. The germline V and J ends were trimmed by 4 bases and 5 bases, with 14 bases remaining between them. The CDR3 protein is CSVGEGLLTEAFF. The CDR3 bases are TGCAGCGTTGGTGAAGGGCTGCTGACTGAAGCTTTCTTT.

The chain has TRBV13 and TRBJ2-5, with a possible D match to TRBD2 (5 bases). Trimming took off 1 base at V and 11 bases at J, with 17 bases between the two ends. Germline CDR1 reads PRHDT; CDR2 reads FYEKMQ (reference sequence). The CDR3 runs 14 residues. In DNA form, the CDR3 reads TGTGCCAGCAGCTTAGCGTCGGGAAGTGGTTCGCAGTACTTC. Amino acid sequence: CASSLASGSGSQYF.

The chain has TRBV7-8 and TRBJ2-3; D possibly corresponds to TRBD2 (5 bases). The CDR3 covers 17 residues. Germline lookup yields CDR1 SGHVS and CDR2 FQNEAQ. V dropped 2 bases and J dropped 3 bases, with 18 bases sitting between them. CDR3 protein: CASSLTRRADITDTQYF. CDR3 coding DNA: TGTGCCAGCAGCTTAACTCGGCGGGCAGATATAACAGATACGCAGTATTTT.

V usage is TRBV12-3 or TRBV12-4 and J usage is TRBJ2-7, with D tentatively TRBD1 or TRBD2 (7 bases each). V lost 4 bases, J lost 6 bases, and 10 bases lay in between. This CDR3 has 12 residues. This CDR3 is CASSSGGVEQYF. In DNA, the CDR3 is TGTGCCAGCAGTTCAGGGGGGGTCGAGCAGTACTTC.

The chain couples TRBV30 to TRBJ1-2; no reliable D call. This CDR3 region has 13 residues. Germline V gene lookup returns CDR1 GTSNPN and CDR2 SVGIG (reference sequence). With 2 bases removed from V and 4 bases from J, the gap between germline ends came to 11 bases. This CDR3 is CAWSLDMGYGYTF. The CDR3 DNA reads as TGTGCCTGGAGTTTAGACATGGGCTATGGCTACACCTTC.

The CDR3 nucleotides are TGTGCCAGCAGCCAAGATCCCAGGGCCGATGAGCAGTTCTTC. Its protein is CASSQDPRADEQFF. The V gene is TRBV3-1, the J gene TRBJ2-1, with D tentatively TRBD1 (5 bases). CDR1 is LGHDT, CDR2 YNNKEL, per germline (reference sequence). With 0 bases removed from V and 8 bases from J, the gap between germline ends came to 11 bases. This CDR3 has 14 amino acids.

This clonotype showed up just a few times. This chain connects TRBV12-3 or TRBV12-4 to TRBJ2-5; 8 nucleotides agree with TRBD2. This CDR3 is 15 amino acids long. Trimming removed 0 bases from V and 5 bases from J; junction bases left unmatched: 5. The CDR3 region is CASSLASGGSETQYF. The CDR3 DNA follows: TGTGCCAGCAGTTTAGCGTCGGGAGGGTCGGAGACCCAGTACTTC.

This clonotype appeared a few times. This chain joins TRBV10-3 and TRBJ2-1; 10 positions agree with TRBD2. CDR1 is ENHRY and CDR2 is SYGVKD in the germline V gene. Losses at the gene ends were 5 bases for V and 7 bases for J; bases not matched to a gene: 17. The CDR3 extends over 18 amino acids. The CDR3: CAISRGGPKREGSNEQFF. For the CDR3, the DNA is TGTGCCATCAGTCGGGGGGGCCCCAAGCGGGAGGGGAGTAATGAGCAGTTCTTC.

This clonotype was seen a few times. The genes are TRBV2 and TRBJ2-1; 8 nucleotides align to TRBD1. V gave up 5 bases and J gave up 2 bases; unmatched junction bases: 2. The CDR3 runs 14 residues. The germline V gene has CDR1 SNHLY and CDR2 FYNNEI. Here the CDR3 reads CASSRQGPYNEQFF. CDR3 nucleotide sequence: TGTGCCAGCAGTCGACAGGGGCCCTACAATGAGCAGTTCTTC.

The chain links TRBV6-5 to TRBJ2-5; 8 nucleotides agree with TRBD2. After removal of 4 bases from V and 5 bases from J, the junction contained 0 bases not matched to a gene. The germline V gene encodes CDR1 MNHEY and CDR2 SVGAGI. The CDR3 has 12 amino acids. Here the CDR3 DNA reads TGTGCCAGCAGTTGCGGGGGGGAGACCCAGTACTTC. This gives the protein CASSCGGETQYF.

Points on this clonotype: A read error may account for a junction end that differs from germline. V usage is TRBV7-2 and J usage is TRBJ1-1, with 9 bases aligning to TRBD1. The length of the CDR3 is 14 residues. Germline V CDR1 and CDR2: SGHTA, FQGNSA. CDR3 sequence (DNA): TGTGCCAGCAGCCCCGGGACAGGGAACGCTGAGGCTTTCTTT. This gives the protein CASSPGTGNAEAFF.

This clonotype was counted between two and nine times. This chain connects TRBV29-1 to TRBJ2-5; D is unclear. Germline-derived CDR1 and CDR2 are SQVTM and ANQGSEA. The CDR3 is 12 residues long. V was trimmed by 3 bases and J by 5 bases, leaving 10 bases between them. In DNA form, the CDR3 reads TGCAGCGTTGATGGCCCTCTGGAGACCCAGTACTTC. It codes for CSVDGPLETQYF.

The chain uses TRBV5-1 and TRBJ2-3; 9 positions agree with TRBD2. Germline V gives CDR1 SGHRS, CDR2 YFSETQ. The CDR3 runs 17 residues. The ends lost 7 bases at V and 0 bases at J; junction bases unmatched: 12. The CDR3 DNA reads as TGCGCCAGCGGAAGGCTAGCGGGGCCACTTAGCACAGATACGCAGTATTTT. This codes for CASGRLAGPLSTDTQYF.

J is TRBJ2-5 and V is TRBV6-1, with D perhaps matching TRBD2 (5 bases). V lost 6 bases, J lost 4 bases, and 15 bases lay in between. The CDR3 runs to 14 residues. The germline V gene encodes CDR1 MNHNS and CDR2 SASEGT. The chain's CDR3 is CASSPRTSLETQYF. The CDR3 nucleotides read TGTGCCAGCAGCCCTCGGACTTCACTAGAGACCCAGTACTTC.

V usage is TRBV20-1 and J usage is TRBJ2-1; a possible D gene is TRBD2 (5 bases). V lost 6 bases to trimming and J lost 7 bases, with 16 bases between them. Germline V lookup: CDR1 DFQATT, CDR2 SNEGSKA (reference sequence). This CDR3 has 13 amino acids. In DNA form, the CDR3 reads TGCAGTGCGGGGAGTCGGGATCCGAATGAGCAGTTCTTC. This gives the protein CSAGSRDPNEQFF.